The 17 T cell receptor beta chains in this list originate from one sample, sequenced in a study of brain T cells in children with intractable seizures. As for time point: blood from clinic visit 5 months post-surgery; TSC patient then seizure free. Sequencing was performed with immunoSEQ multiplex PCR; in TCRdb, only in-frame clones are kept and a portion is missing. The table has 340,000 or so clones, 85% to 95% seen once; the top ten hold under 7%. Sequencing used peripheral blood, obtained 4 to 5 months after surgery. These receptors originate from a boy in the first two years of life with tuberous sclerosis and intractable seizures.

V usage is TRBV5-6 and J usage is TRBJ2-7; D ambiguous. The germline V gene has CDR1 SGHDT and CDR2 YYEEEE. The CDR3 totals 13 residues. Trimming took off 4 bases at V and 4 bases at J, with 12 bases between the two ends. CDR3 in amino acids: CASSPNYDYEQYF. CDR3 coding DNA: TGTGCCAGCAGCCCTAATTACGATTACGAGCAGTACTTC.

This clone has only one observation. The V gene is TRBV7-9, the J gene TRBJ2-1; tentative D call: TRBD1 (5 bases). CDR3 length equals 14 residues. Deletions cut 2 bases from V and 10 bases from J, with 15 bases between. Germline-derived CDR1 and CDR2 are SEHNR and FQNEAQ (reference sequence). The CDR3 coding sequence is TGTGCCAGCAGCTTACCCCCAGGACACGGGGAGCAGTTCTTC. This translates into CASSLPPGHGEQFF.

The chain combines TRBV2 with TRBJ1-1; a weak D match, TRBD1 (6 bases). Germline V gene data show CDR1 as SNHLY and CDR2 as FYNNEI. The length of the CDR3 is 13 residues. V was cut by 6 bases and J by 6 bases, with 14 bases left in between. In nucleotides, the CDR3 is TGTGCCAGCAGCCAAGTGGGGGCAGCTGAAGCTTTCTTT. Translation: CASSQVGAAEAFF.

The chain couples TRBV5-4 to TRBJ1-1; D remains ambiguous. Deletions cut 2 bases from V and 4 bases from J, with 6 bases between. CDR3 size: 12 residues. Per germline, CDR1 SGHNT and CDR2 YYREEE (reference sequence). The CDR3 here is CASSFWGTEAFF. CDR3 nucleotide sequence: TGTGCCAGCAGCTTTTGGGGCACTGAAGCTTTCTTT.

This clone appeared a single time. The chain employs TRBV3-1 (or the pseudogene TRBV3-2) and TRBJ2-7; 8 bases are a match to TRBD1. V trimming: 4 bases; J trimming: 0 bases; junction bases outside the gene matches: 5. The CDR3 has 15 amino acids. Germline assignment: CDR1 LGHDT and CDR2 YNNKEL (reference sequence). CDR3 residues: CASSPYRGVSYEQYF. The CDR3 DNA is TGTGCCAGCAGCCCCTACAGGGGGGTCTCCTACGAGCAGTACTTC.

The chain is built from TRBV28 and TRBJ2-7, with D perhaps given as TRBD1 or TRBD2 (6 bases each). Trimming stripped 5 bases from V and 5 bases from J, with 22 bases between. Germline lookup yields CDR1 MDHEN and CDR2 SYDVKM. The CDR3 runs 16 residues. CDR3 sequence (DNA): TGTGCCAGCAGTCCCCCCTCAGGGGCCCGCGGGGACGAGCAGTACTTC. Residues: CASSPPSGARGDEQYF.

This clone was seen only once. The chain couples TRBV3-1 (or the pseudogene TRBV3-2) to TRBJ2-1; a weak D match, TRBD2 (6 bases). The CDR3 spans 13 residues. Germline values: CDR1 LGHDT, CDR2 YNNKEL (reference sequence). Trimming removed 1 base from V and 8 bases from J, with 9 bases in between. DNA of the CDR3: TGTGCCAGCAGCCAAGCAGGCGGGGATGAGCAGTTCTTC. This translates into CASSQAGGDEQFF.

The CDR3 reads CASSLYSRGTYEQYF. CDR3 nucleotide sequence: TGTGCCAGCAGTTTATATTCCCGGGGGACCTACGAGCAGTACTTC. V and J are TRBV28 and TRBJ2-7, with a tentative D call TRBD2 (6 bases). Between the trimmed V and J ends, which lost 1 base and 2 bases, there was a span of 12 bases. The CDR3 contains 15 residues. Germline assignment: CDR1 MDHEN and CDR2 SYDVKM.

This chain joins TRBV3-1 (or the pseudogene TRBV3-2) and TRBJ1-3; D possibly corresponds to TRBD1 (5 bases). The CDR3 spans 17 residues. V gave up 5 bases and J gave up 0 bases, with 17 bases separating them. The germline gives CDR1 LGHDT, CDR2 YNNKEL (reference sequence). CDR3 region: CASSLFGRALSGNTIYF. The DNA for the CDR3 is TGTGCCAGCAGCTTATTTGGCAGGGCTCTCTCTGGAAACACCATATATTTT.

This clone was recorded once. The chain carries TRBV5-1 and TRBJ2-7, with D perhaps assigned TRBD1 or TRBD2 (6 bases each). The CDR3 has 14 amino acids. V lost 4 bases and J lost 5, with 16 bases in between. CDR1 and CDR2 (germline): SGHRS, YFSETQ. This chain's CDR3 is CASSPKGEVHEQYF. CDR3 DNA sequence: TGCGCCAGCAGCCCTAAGGGGGAGGTCCACGAGCAGTACTTC.

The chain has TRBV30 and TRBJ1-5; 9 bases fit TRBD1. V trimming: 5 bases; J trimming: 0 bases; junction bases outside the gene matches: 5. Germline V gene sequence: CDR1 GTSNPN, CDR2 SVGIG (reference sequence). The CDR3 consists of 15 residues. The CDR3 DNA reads TGTGCCTGGGGACAGGGGATACATAGCAATCAGCCCCAGCATTTT. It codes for CAWGQGIHSNQPQHF.

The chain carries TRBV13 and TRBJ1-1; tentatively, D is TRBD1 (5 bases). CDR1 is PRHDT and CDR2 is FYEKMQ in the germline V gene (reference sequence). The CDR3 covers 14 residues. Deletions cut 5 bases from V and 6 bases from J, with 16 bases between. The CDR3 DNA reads TGTGCCAGCAGCGGGGGAGGGGTTGTCTCTGAAGCTTTCTTT. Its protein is CASSGGGVVSEAFF.

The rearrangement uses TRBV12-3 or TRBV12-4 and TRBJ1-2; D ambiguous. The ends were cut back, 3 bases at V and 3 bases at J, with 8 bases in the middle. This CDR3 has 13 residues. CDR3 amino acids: CASSFGRDYGYTF. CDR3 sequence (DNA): TGTGCCAGCAGTTTTGGGAGAGACTATGGCTACACCTTC.

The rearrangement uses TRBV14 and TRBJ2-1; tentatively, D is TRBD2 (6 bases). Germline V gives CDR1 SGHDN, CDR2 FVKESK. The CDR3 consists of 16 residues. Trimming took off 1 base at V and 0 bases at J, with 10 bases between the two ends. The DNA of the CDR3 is TGTGCCAGCAGCCAAGGACCTAGCGACTCCTACAATGAGCAGTTCTTC. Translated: CASSQGPSDSYNEQFF.

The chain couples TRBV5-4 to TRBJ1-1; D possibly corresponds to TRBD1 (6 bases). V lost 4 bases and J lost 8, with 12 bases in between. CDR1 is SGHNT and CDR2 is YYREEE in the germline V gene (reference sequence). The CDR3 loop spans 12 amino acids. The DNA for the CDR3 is TGTGCCAGCAGCGGCCCGGACAGAGAAGCTTTCTTT. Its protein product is CASSGPDREAFF. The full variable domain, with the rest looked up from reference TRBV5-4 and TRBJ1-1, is ETGVTQSPTHLIKTRGQQVTLRCSSQSGHNTVSWYQQALGQGPQFIFQYYREEENGRGNFPPRFSGLQFPNYSSELNVNALELDDSALYLCASSGPDREAFFGQGTRLTVV.

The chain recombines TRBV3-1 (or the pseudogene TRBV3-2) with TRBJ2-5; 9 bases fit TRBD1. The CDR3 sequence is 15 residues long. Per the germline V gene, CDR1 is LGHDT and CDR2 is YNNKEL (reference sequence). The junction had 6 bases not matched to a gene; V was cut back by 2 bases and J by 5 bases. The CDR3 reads CASSQSLTGGETQYF. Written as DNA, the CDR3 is TGTGCCAGCAGCCAAAGTCTGACAGGGGGTGAGACCCAGTACTTC.

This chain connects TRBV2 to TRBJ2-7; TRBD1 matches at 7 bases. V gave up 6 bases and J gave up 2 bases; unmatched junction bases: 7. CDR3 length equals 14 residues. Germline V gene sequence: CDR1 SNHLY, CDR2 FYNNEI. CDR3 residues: CASSLQGSPYEQYF. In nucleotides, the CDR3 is TGTGCCAGCAGCCTACAGGGGTCTCCCTACGAGCAGTACTTC.